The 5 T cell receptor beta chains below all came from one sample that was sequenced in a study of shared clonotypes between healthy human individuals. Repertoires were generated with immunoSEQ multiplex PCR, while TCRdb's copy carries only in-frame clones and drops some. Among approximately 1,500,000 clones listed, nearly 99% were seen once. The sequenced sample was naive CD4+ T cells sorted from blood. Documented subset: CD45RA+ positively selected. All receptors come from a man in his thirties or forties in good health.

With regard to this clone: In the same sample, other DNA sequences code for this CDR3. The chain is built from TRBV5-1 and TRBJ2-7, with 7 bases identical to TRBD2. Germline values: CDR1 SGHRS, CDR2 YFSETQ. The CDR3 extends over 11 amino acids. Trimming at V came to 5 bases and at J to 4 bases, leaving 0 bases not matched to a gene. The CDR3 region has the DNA TGCGCCAGCAGGGGGGGGTACGAGCAGTACTTC. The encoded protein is CASRGGYEQYF.

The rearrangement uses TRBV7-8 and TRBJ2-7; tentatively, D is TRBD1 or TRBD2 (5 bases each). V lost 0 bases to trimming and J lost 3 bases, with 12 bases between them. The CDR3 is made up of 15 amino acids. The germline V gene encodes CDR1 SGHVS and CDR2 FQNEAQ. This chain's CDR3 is CASSLAADGGYEQYF. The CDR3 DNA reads TGTGCCAGCAGCTTAGCGGCGGATGGGGGCTACGAGCAGTACTTC. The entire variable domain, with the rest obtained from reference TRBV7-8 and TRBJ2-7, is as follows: GAGVSQSPRYKVAKRGQDVALRCDPISGHVSLFWYQQALGQGPEFLTYFQNEAQLDKSGLPSDRFFAERPEGSVSTLKIQRTQQEDSAVYLCASSLAADGGYEQYFGPGTRLTVT.

The CDR3 DNA reads TGTGCCAGCAGCTTAAATACCGGGGTGGCGGCCCAGTACTTC. This translates into CASSLNTGVAAQYF. The V call is TRBV7-9, the J call TRBJ2-5, with D possibly matching TRBD2 (5 bases). The CDR3 covers 14 residues. The V end lost 2 bases, the J end lost 9 bases, and 16 bases lay between the germline ends. The germline V gene has CDR1 SEHNR and CDR2 FQNEAQ (reference sequence).

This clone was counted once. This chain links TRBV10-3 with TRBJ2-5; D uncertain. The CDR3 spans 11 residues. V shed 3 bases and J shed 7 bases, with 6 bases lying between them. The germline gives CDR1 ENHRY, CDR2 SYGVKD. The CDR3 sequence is CAISDGRTQYF. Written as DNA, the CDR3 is TGTGCCATCAGTGATGGTAGGACCCAGTACTTC.

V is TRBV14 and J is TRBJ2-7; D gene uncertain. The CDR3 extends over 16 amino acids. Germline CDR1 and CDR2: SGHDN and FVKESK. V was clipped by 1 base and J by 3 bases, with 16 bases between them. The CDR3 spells CASSQGPRVMIYEQYF. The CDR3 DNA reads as TGTGCCAGCAGCCAAGGGCCCCGGGTTATGATCTACGAGCAGTACTTC.